The 23 T cell receptor beta chains reported below all come from one sample, sequenced in a study of OX40 agonist ivuxolimab in advanced cancers. Sequencing was performed with immunoSEQ multiplex PCR; in TCRdb, only in-frame clones are kept and a portion is missing. The sample holds 85,000 to 100,000 clones, approximately 85% seen once. Here the sequenced sample was CD4+ or CD8+ T cells sorted from blood, taken in a trial of the OX40 agonist ivuxolimab. These receptor sequences come from an adult with an advanced solid tumor such as melanoma, head and neck, liver or kidney cancer.

J is TRBJ2-5 and V is TRBV27; D is possibly TRBD1 (6 bases). The germline CDR1 and CDR2 sequences are MNHEY and SMNVEV (reference sequence). V was shortened by 6 bases and J by 5 bases, with 16 bases between the two germline ends. There are 14 residues in the CDR3. The CDR3 nucleotides are TGTGCCAGCAGACGTGACAGGTTCTCCGAGACCCAGTACTTC. It is translated as CASRRDRFSETQYF.

This clone was seen a single time. This chain links TRBV7-9 with TRBJ2-7, with a weak D call TRBD1 (6 bases). V was cut by 4 bases and J by 3 bases, with 22 bases left in between. From germline, CDR1 is SEHNR and CDR2 FQNEAQ (reference sequence). The CDR3 spans 17 residues. CDR3 sequence: CASSSTLPGTLNYEQYF. The DNA of the CDR3 is TGTGCCAGCAGCTCTACTCTCCCCGGGACACTCAACTACGAGCAGTACTTC.

V usage is TRBV19 and J usage is TRBJ1-1; the D is unclear. The CDR3 extends over 16 amino acids. Trimming cost V 7 bases and J 0 bases, with 18 bases left between them. The germline gives CDR1 LNHDA, CDR2 SQIVND (reference sequence). For the CDR3, the DNA is TGTGCCAGTAACATGAGGGCAGAAGTCATGAACACTGAAGCTTTCTTT. As protein: CASNMRAEVMNTEAFF.

The rearrangement uses TRBV12-5 and TRBJ2-7; D unresolved. Germline V gene sequence: CDR1 LGHNT, CDR2 FRNRAP. The CDR3 loop spans 12 amino acids. Trimming left V 10 bases short and J 0 bases short, with 10 bases between. The CDR3 sequence is CAKTQSSYEQYF. The CDR3 DNA is TGTGCTAAGACCCAAAGCTCCTACGAGCAGTACTTC.

The V call is TRBV5-8, the J call TRBJ2-5, with TRBD1 matching 7 bases. The V gene's germline CDR1 is SGHTS and CDR2 YDEGEE. The CDR3 contains 14 residues. Trimming removed 4 bases from V and 3 bases from J; junction bases left unmatched: 6. CDR3 sequence: CASSPTGQEETQYF. CDR3 DNA: TGTGCCAGCAGCCCGACCGGACAGGAAGAGACCCAGTACTTC.

The chain couples TRBV10-1 to TRBJ2-1, with D possibly TRBD2 on 5 matching bases. V was shortened by 3 bases and J by 5 bases, with 11 bases between the two germline ends. The CDR3 is 14 amino acids. Germline CDR1 and CDR2: WNHNN and SYGVQD (reference sequence). The CDR3 reads CASSDIGSDNEQFF. In nucleotides, the CDR3 is TGCGCCAGCAGTGATATCGGTAGCGACAATGAGCAGTTCTTC.

The V call is TRBV6-6, the J call TRBJ2-1, with 8 bases that match TRBD2. CDR3 length equals 15 residues. J lost 4 bases, V lost 7 bases, and 9 bases had no gene match. Per germline, CDR1 MNHNY and CDR2 SVGAGI (reference sequence). The CDR3 reads CASIKLAAEYNEQFF. The CDR3 DNA is TGTGCCAGCATTAAACTAGCGGCGGAATACAATGAGCAGTTCTTC.

The rearrangement uses TRBV9 and TRBJ2-7, with 14 bases matching TRBD2. The V and J ends lost 0 bases and 9 bases, in that order; junction bases with no gene match: 5. This CDR3 region has 15 residues. Looked up from germline, CDR1 is SGDLS and CDR2 is YYNGEE. The CDR3 reads CASSVGGLAGGVQYF. The DNA of the CDR3 is TGTGCCAGCAGCGTAGGAGGACTAGCGGGAGGAGTGCAGTACTTC.

The rearrangement uses TRBV6-1 and TRBJ2-3; the D gene is possibly TRBD1 (5 bases). Between the trimmed V and J ends, which lost 7 bases and 2 bases, there was a span of 10 bases. This CDR3 contains 13 residues. Looked up from germline, CDR1 is MNHNS and CDR2 is SASEGT. CDR3 amino acids: CASIKGNTDTQYF. The CDR3 nucleotides read TGTGCCAGCATCAAGGGGAACACAGATACGCAGTATTTT.

V is TRBV7-2 and J is TRBJ2-7; unclear D gene. Trimming removed 1 base from V and 9 bases from J, with 16 bases in between. Germline V lookup: CDR1 SGHTA, CDR2 FQGNSA. The CDR3 extends over 14 amino acids. The CDR3 DNA sequence: TGTGCCAGCAGCTTAGGGGCAGGTTCTGCCGGGCAGTACTTC. Encoded protein: CASSLGAGSAGQYF.

The CDR3 DNA follows: TGTGCCAGCAGCTTGCAAGCGGGGGAGACCCAGTACTTC. This codes for CASSLQAGETQYF. The chain carries TRBV5-4 and TRBJ2-5; 7 bases agree with TRBD2. The germline gives CDR1 SGHNT, CDR2 YYREEE (reference sequence). V lost 1 base to trimming and J lost 5 bases; unmatched junction nucleotides: 2. CDR3 length: 13 residues.

This sequence joins TRBV21-1 and TRBJ2-1; TRBD2 is the table's D call, not checked against the DNA. TRBV21-1 is a recognized pseudogene. CDR3 length: 17 amino acids. The CDR3 here is CASILFSGESSYNEQFF. The CDR3, as DNA: TGTGCCAGCATCCTTTTTAGCGGGGAGAGCTCCTACAATGAGCAGTTCTTC.

The sample holds a few counts of this clone. The chain joins TRBV5-1 to TRBJ1-4; 9 bases agree with TRBD1. The junction had 0 bases not matched to a gene; V was cut back by 0 bases and J by 6 bases. The V gene's germline CDR1 is SGHRS and CDR2 YFSETQ. CDR3 length: 14 residues. For the CDR3, the DNA is TGCGCCAGCAGCTTGGGGGACAGGGATGAAAAACTGTTTTTT. Translated: CASSLGDRDEKLFF.

The chain combines TRBV2 with TRBJ2-7; D perhaps matches TRBD2 (7 bases). CDR1 is SNHLY, CDR2 FYNNEI, per germline. This CDR3 region has 14 residues. Trimming left V 6 bases short and J 6 bases short, with 18 bases between. CDR3 nucleotide sequence: TGTGCCAGCAGGAACGAAGGGGGGGCGTTCGAGCAGTACTTC. Amino acid sequence: CASRNEGGAFEQYF.

The chain employs TRBV28 and TRBJ2-1, with D unresolved. CDR3 length equals 11 residues. CDR1 is MDHEN and CDR2 is SYDVKM in the germline V gene. Trimming left V 3 bases short and J 3 bases short, with 0 bases between. DNA of the CDR3: TGTGCCAGCAGTTTCTACAATGAGCAGTTCTTC. Its protein is CASSFYNEQFF.

This chain connects TRBV28 to TRBJ2-7, with no clear D. V lost 8 bases and J 5 bases, leaving 19 bases between the germline ends. This CDR3 region has 14 residues. Germline values: CDR1 MDHEN, CDR2 SYDVKM. This CDR3 is CASRTRRRDNEQYF. The CDR3 nucleotides read TGTGCCAGCCGAACACGCAGGCGAGACAACGAGCAGTACTTC.

The rearrangement joins TRBV4-1 to TRBJ1-1; no firm D call. The V gene lost 0 bases and the J gene lost 7 bases, with 15 bases spanning the gap. CDR3 size: 15 residues. Looked up from germline, CDR1 is MGHRA and CDR2 is YSYEKL. CDR3 amino acids: CASSQERYGPGEAFF. DNA of the CDR3: TGCGCCAGCAGCCAAGAACGATATGGGCCTGGTGAAGCTTTCTTT.

The chain joins TRBV19 to TRBJ2-1; TRBD1 matches 8 bases. The CDR3 is made up of 15 amino acids. V gave up 1 base and J gave up 5 bases; unmatched junction bases: 4. Germline CDR1 LNHDA, CDR2 SQIVND (reference sequence). CDR3 sequence (DNA): TGTGCCAGTAGTATAGCAGGGGGCGCCCACAATGAGCAGTTCTTC. This encodes CASSIAGGAHNEQFF.

J is TRBJ2-2 and V is TRBV23-1, with D possibly matching TRBD2 (5 bases). TRBV23-1 is known as an ORF, though its function is uncertain. Trimming took off 8 bases at V and 5 bases at J, with 18 bases between the two ends. The CDR3 has 15 amino acids. CDR3 DNA: TGCGCCAGCGGCCCCGGATACAGAGGGACCGGGGAGCTGTTTTTT. Its protein product is CASGPGYRGTGELFF.

CDR3 in amino acids: CASSSFGSGRIYEQFF. The CDR3 DNA reads as TGTGCCAGCAGCTCATTCGGTAGCGGGAGGATCTATGAGCAGTTCTTC. The chain combines TRBV5-4 with TRBJ2-1, with 10 bases aligning to TRBD2. The trim removed 3 bases at V and 8 bases at J, leaving 11 bases unmatched. From germline, CDR1 is SGHNT and CDR2 YYREEE (reference sequence). The CDR3 runs to 16 residues.

J is TRBJ2-7 and V is TRBV7-8, with 10 nucleotides matching TRBD1. The ends lost 5 bases at V and 6 bases at J; junction bases unmatched: 13. There are 16 residues in the CDR3. CDR1 and CDR2 from the germline V gene are SGHVS and FQNEAQ. This CDR3 is CASSTSGTGVLSEQYF. In DNA form, the CDR3 reads TGTGCCAGCAGCACCTCCGGGACAGGGGTCTTAAGCGAGCAGTACTTC.

This CDR3 reads CASSELLTGGYTF. In nucleotides, the CDR3 is TGTGCCAGCAGTGAACTGTTAACTGGAGGCTACACCTTC. The chain links TRBV6-1 to TRBJ1-2; D uncertain. Germline loops: CDR1 MNHNS, CDR2 SASEGT. Trimming left V 2 bases short and J 8 bases short, with 12 bases between. This CDR3 has 13 amino acids.

This clone came up a few times. The chain combines TRBV2 with TRBJ2-5; D might be TRBD2 (5 bases). Deletions cut 9 bases from V and 0 bases from J, with 17 bases between. Germline CDR1 SNHLY, CDR2 FYNNEI. This CDR3 contains 15 residues. The CDR3 nucleotides are TGTGCCAGTGCGTGGACTCATGAGTACCAAGAGACCCAGTACTTC. Translation: CASAWTHEYQETQYF. Filled out from reference TRBV2 and TRBJ2-5, the complete variable domain reads EPEVTQTPSHQVTQMGQEVILRCVPISNHLYFYWYRQILGQKVEFLVSFYNNEISEKSEIFDDQFSVERPDGSNFTLKIRSTKLEDSAMYFCASAWTHEYQETQYFGPGTRLLVL.